This entry lists 31 T cell receptor beta chains sequenced from one sample in a study of post-analysis software for immune sequencing data. Unique molecular identifiers were carried by the TCR beta cDNA libraries. TCRdb fed the PCR reads into MiXCR, producing one record per CDR3 protein. Of 800,000 to 950,000 distinct CDR3 sequences in the sample, approximately 53% are singletons; the top ten hold about 4.8%. General study points: Compared with controls, patients had more of five TRBV segments, including TRBV5-6, TRBV5-1 and TRBV20-1.

These receptors lack a known antigen. Sequencing was carried out using blood. The receptors come from a girl aged 10-17 years with multiple sclerosis.

The chain has TRBV6-1 and TRBJ2-3; 16 bases are shared with TRBD2. The J segment lost 1 base and the V segment lost 6 bases, leaving 10 bases of the junction unmatched. Germline CDR1 and CDR2: MNHNS and SASEGT. The CDR3 has 19 residues. This CDR3 is CASSGSGTSGGAGTDTQYF. The CDR3 region has the DNA TGTGCCAGCAGCGGATCCGGGACTAGCGGGGGGGCGGGCACAGATACGCAGTATTTT.

This chain connects TRBV6-5 to TRBJ2-6; D is unclear. CDR1 and CDR2 (germline): MNHEY, SVGAGI. The CDR3 loop spans 14 amino acids. V was trimmed by 4 bases and J by 4 bases, leaving 8 bases between them. CDR3 protein: CASSSVPGANVLTF. The CDR3 nucleotides are TGTGCCAGCAGTTCAGTCCCCGGGGCCAACGTCCTGACTTTC.

This clonotype was seen more than once but under ten times. CDR3: CASSAGLPGETQYF. CDR3 sequence (DNA): TGTGCCAGCAGCGCGGGACTGCCGGGCGAGACCCAGTACTTC. The J gene is TRBJ2-4, the V gene TRBV6-5; TRBD2 might be the D (6 bases). The J call is doubtful: the DNA matches TRBJ2-5 better. CDR1 is MNHEY, CDR2 SVGAGI, per germline. This CDR3 spans 14 amino acids.

This chain uses TRBV20-1 with TRBJ2-5; TRBD2 matches at 12 bases. V dropped 5 bases and J dropped 5; count of bases not matched to a gene: 6. Germline CDR1 DFQATT, CDR2 SNEGSKA (reference sequence). This CDR3 spans 14 amino acids. CDR3 in DNA: TGCAGTGCTGCTAGCGGGGGGGCCTCGGAGACCCAGTACTTC. It encodes CSAASGGASETQYF.

This clonotype was counted only a few times. The chain uses TRBV11-2 and TRBJ1-5; D remains ambiguous. CDR3 length: 15 amino acids. The germline V and J ends were trimmed by 3 bases and 6 bases, with 15 bases remaining between them. Per the germline V gene, CDR1 is SGHAT and CDR2 is FQNNGV. CDR3 residues: CASSFSPNVGQPQHF. CDR3 bases: TGTGCCAGCAGCTTTTCCCCCAACGTGGGTCAGCCCCAGCATTTT.

The V gene is TRBV12-5, the J gene TRBJ2-4; TRBD1 is a possible D gene (6 bases). V lost 6 bases, J lost 7 bases, and 22 bases lay in between. The germline V gene encodes CDR1 LGHNT and CDR2 FRNRAP. This CDR3 is 16 amino acids long. The CDR3 DNA is TGTGCTAGTGGGGCACTGGCCCTAGACAGGCCGAACATTCAGTACTTC. Its protein product is CASGALALDRPNIQYF.

CDR3 nucleotides: TGTGCCATCAGTAAAAGAGGGACTAGCGGGGGCGCGGAGCAGTACTTC. Translating gives CAISKRGTSGGAEQYF. The chain has TRBV10-3 and TRBJ2-5; 14 nucleotides line up with TRBD2. V shed 5 bases, J shed 11 bases, and the junction held 13 bases outside the gene matches. CDR1 is ENHRY, CDR2 SYGVKD, per germline. The CDR3 loop spans 16 amino acids.

This chain uses TRBV29-1 with TRBJ1-1; D is unclear. V lost 4 bases and J lost 0, with 9 bases in between. The germline V gene has CDR1 SQVTM and CDR2 ANQGSEA. The CDR3 contains 13 residues. In DNA, the CDR3 is TGCAGCGTTGTTAGGCTTATGAACACTGAAGCTTTCTTT. Protein: CSVVRLMNTEAFF.

This clonotype was counted between two and nine times. The gene calls are TRBV11-2 and TRBJ1-1; D call uncertain. V lost 5 bases and J lost 3, with 10 bases in between. Germline lookup yields CDR1 SGHAT and CDR2 FQNNGV. This CDR3 is built from 13 residues. Here the CDR3 reads CASSPRVDTEAFF. Here the CDR3 DNA reads TGTGCCAGCAGCCCCCGTGTGGACACTGAAGCTTTCTTT. Together with reference TRBV11-2 and TRBJ1-1, the CDR3 gives the full variable domain: EAGVAQSPRYKIIEKRQSVAFWCNPISGHATLYWYQQILGQGPKLLIQFQNNGVVDDSQLPKDRFSAERLKGVDSTLKIQPAKLEDSAVYLCASSPRVDTEAFFGQGTRLTVV.

The chain combines TRBV6-1 with TRBJ1-1; 7 bases agree with TRBD1. Germline V CDR1 and CDR2: MNHNS, SASEGT. This CDR3 region has 13 residues. Germline trimming cut 8 bases from V and 1 base from J; bases unmatched to any gene: 4. CDR3 sequence (DNA): TGTGCCAGCCCGGACAGGTCGAACACTGAAGCTTTCTTT. Protein sequence: CASPDRSNTEAFF.

This chain uses TRBV15 with TRBJ2-7; D not certain. CDR3 size: 12 residues. The ends were cut back, 2 bases at V and 0 bases at J, with 2 bases in the middle. In germline, CDR1 is LNHNV, CDR2 YYDKDF (reference sequence). The CDR3 region has the DNA TGTGCCACCAGCAGACTCTCCTACGAGCAGTACTTC. Amino acids: CATSRLSYEQYF. Full variable domain (rest looked up from reference TRBV15 and TRBJ2-7): DAMVIQNPRYQVTQFGKPVTLSCSQTLNHNVMYWYQQKSSQAPKLLFHYYDKDFNNEADTPDNFQSRRPNTSFCFLDIRSPGLGDTAMYLCATSRLSYEQYFGPGTRLTVT.

The chain recombines TRBV3-1 with TRBJ2-4, with D unresolved. The DNA end is more similar to TRBJ2-5, so the J call may be wrong. The CDR3 contains 15 residues. CDR1 is LGHDT and CDR2 is YNNKEL in the germline V gene (reference sequence). The DNA of the CDR3 is TGTGCCAGCAGCCAAGATCCCCCAGTCCAAGAGACCCAGTACTTC. Protein sequence: CASSQDPPVQETQYF.

The chain employs TRBV10-3 and TRBJ2-7, with 9 bases that match TRBD1. V was clipped by 7 bases and J by 5 bases; unmatched bases: 9. This CDR3 comprises 14 residues. Germline V gene sequence: CDR1 ENHRY, CDR2 SYGVKD. CDR3 amino acids: CAITSGDRVHEQYF. In nucleotides, the CDR3 is TGTGCCATCACGTCCGGGGACAGGGTCCACGAGCAGTACTTC.

There are a few counts of this clonotype. V is TRBV12-3 or TRBV12-4 and J is TRBJ2-6; D is uncertain. Trimming took off 5 bases at V and 4 bases at J, with 9 bases between the two ends. The CDR3 consists of 14 residues. The CDR3 reads CASSTHLGANVLTF. CDR3 nucleotides: TGTGCCAGCAGTACACATCTCGGGGCCAACGTCCTGACTTTC.

The sample holds one count of this clonotype. The chain couples TRBV5-1 to TRBJ2-7; 8 bases align to TRBD1. This CDR3 region has 15 residues. CDR1 and CDR2 (germline): SGHRS, YFSETQ. V gave up 0 bases and J gave up 7 bases; unmatched junction bases: 9. In DNA, the CDR3 is TGCGCCAGCAGCTTGGCCCCGGGCAGGGGGCGAGAGCAGTACTTC. It is translated as CASSLAPGRGREQYF.

Remarks on this clonotype: One end of the junction is discordant with germline, which a read error may explain. The genes are TRBV6-5 and TRBJ2-5, with TRBD2 as a possible D gene (5 bases). The CDR3 is 14 amino acids. Germline CDR1 is MNHEY and CDR2 is SVGAGI. As DNA, the CDR3 is TGTGTCAGCAGTCGTGGACTGAACCAAGAGACCCAGTACTTC. Translating gives CVSSRGLNQETQYF.

This clonotype was counted between two and nine times. V usage is TRBV7-2 and J usage is TRBJ2-5, with 8 bases that match TRBD1. Germline assignment: CDR1 SGHTA and CDR2 FQGNSA. V lost 1 base to trimming and J lost 5 bases; unmatched junction nucleotides: 3. The CDR3 consists of 14 residues. CDR3 in amino acids: CASSLGYRGETQYF. CDR3 bases: TGTGCCAGCAGCTTAGGATACAGGGGGGAGACCCAGTACTTC.

The table lists this clonotype with a few counts. The V call is TRBV7-8, the J call TRBJ1-5; D is possibly TRBD1 (6 bases). Germline loops: CDR1 SGHVS, CDR2 FQNEAQ. This CDR3 is built from 13 residues. Trimming took off 5 bases at V and 6 bases at J, with 11 bases between the two ends. CDR3 nucleotide sequence: TGTGCCAGCAGCCCAACAGGGATTCAGCCCCAGCATTTT. Translation: CASSPTGIQPQHF.

The rearrangement uses TRBV10-3 and TRBJ2-3; 7 nucleotides match TRBD2. Germline V lookup: CDR1 ENHRY, CDR2 SYGVKD. V shed 4 bases and J 2 bases; nucleotides not matched to a gene: 3. The CDR3 loop spans 14 amino acids. The CDR3, as DNA: TGTGCCATCAGTGCAGCGGGGCCCACAGATACGCAGTATTTT. It encodes CAISAAGPTDTQYF.

There are a few counts of this clonotype. The gene calls are TRBV20-1 and TRBJ1-1; D is uncertain. Trimming shortened V by 1 base and J by 3 bases, and 12 bases separated the two germline ends. This CDR3 contains 14 residues. Germline CDR1 reads DFQATT; CDR2 reads SNEGSKA (reference sequence). CDR3 residues: CSARVLVRHTEAFF. The CDR3, as DNA: TGCAGTGCTAGAGTCTTGGTCAGACACACTGAAGCTTTCTTT.

The CDR3 protein is CASSYSGLAVREQFF. The CDR3 nucleotides read TGTGCCAGCAGTTACTCGGGACTAGCGGTCCGGGAGCAGTTCTTC. The J gene is TRBJ2-1, the V gene TRBV6-2 or TRBV6-3; TRBD2 matches 11 bases. V was pared by 0 bases and J by 10 bases, with 5 bases of the junction left unmatched. The V gene's germline CDR1 is MNHEY and CDR2 SVGEGT. The CDR3 is 15 amino acids.

This sequence joins TRBV29-1 and TRBJ2-5, with TRBD1 identical over 11 bases. The CDR3 is 13 residues long. After removal of 7 bases from V and 5 bases from J, the junction contained 6 bases not matched to a gene. Germline loops: CDR1 SQVTM, CDR2 ANQGSEA. The CDR3 bases are TGCAGCGCCATCCGGACAGGGGGCGAGACCCAGTACTTC. It is translated as CSAIRTGGETQYF. The whole variable domain, filled in from reference TRBV29-1 and TRBJ2-5, reads SAVISQKPSRDICQRGTSLTIQCQVDSQVTMMFWYRQQPGQSLTLIATANQGSEATYESGFVIDKFPISRPNLTFSTLTVSNMSPEDSSIYLCSAIRTGGETQYFGPGTRLLVL.

The chain carries TRBV12-3 or TRBV12-4 and TRBJ2-7, with D possibly being TRBD2 (6 bases). The CDR3 is made up of 14 amino acids. Trimming took off 0 bases at V and 4 bases at J, with 10 bases between the two ends. For the CDR3, the DNA is TGTGCCAGCAGTTTAGCGGGACTTGAGTACGAGCAGTACTTC. Amino acids: CASSLAGLEYEQYF.

This sequence joins TRBV20-1 and TRBJ2-5; D possibly uses TRBD1 or TRBD2 (5 bases each). V lost 7 bases to trimming and J lost 4 bases, with 13 bases between them. CDR1 DFQATT and CDR2 SNEGSKA come from the germline V gene (reference sequence). The CDR3 contains 12 residues. The CDR3 sequence: CSGDQRGETQYF. CDR3 coding DNA: TGCAGTGGGGACCAGCGCGGAGAGACCCAGTACTTC.

The chain joins TRBV5-1 to TRBJ1-2, with 9 bases fitting TRBD1. Germline CDR1 SGHRS, CDR2 YFSETQ. The CDR3 is made up of 15 amino acids. V trimming: 4 bases; J trimming: 5 bases; junction bases outside the gene matches: 9. The CDR3 DNA follows: TGCGCCAGCAGCCCGGTGGGACAGGGAGGATATGGCTACACCTTC. Its protein is CASSPVGQGGYGYTF. Supplemented by reference TRBV5-1 and TRBJ1-2, the full variable domain reads KAGVTQTPRYLIKTRGQQVTLSCSPISGHRSVSWYQQTPGQGLQFLFEYFSETQRNKGNFPGRFSGRQFSNSRSEMNVSTLELGDSALYLCASSPVGQGGYGYTFGSGTRLTVV.

The rearrangement links TRBV20-1 to TRBJ2-7, with 9 positions matching TRBD2. The V gene's germline CDR1 is DFQATT and CDR2 SNEGSKA (reference sequence). The CDR3 contains 14 residues. The junction had 6 bases not matched to a gene; V was cut back by 1 base and J by 5 bases. CDR3 coding DNA: TGCAGTGCTAGAGGCATAGCGGGAGTTCACGAGCAGTACTTC. Translation gives CSARGIAGVHEQYF.

The V and J genes are TRBV7-2 and TRBJ2-7; a weak D match, TRBD2 (6 bases). The CDR3 covers 15 residues. Germline-derived CDR1 and CDR2 are SGHTA and FQGNSA. V lost 1 base, J lost 1 base, and 11 bases lay in between. The CDR3 DNA sequence: TGTGCCAGCAGCTTAGGGACCCGGGGGTCCTACGAGCAGTACTTC. Protein: CASSLGTRGSYEQYF. The entire variable domain, with the rest obtained from reference TRBV7-2 and TRBJ2-7, is as follows: GAGVSQSPSNKVTEKGKDVELRCDPISGHTALYWYRQSLGQGLEFLIYFQGNSAPDKSGLPSDRFSAERTGGSVSTLTIQRTQQEDSAVYLCASSLGTRGSYEQYFGPGTRLTVT.

This chain uses TRBV28 with TRBJ2-1; 9 bases agree with TRBD1. Germline V CDR1 and CDR2: MDHEN, SYDVKM. The CDR3 sequence is 11 residues long. Trimming cost V 3 bases and J 14 bases; bases outside gene matches: 2. CDR3 region: CASSLGDREFF. CDR3 nucleotides: TGTGCCAGCAGTTTGGGGGACAGGGAGTTCTTC.

The V and J genes are TRBV5-5 and TRBJ1-1, with TRBD1 identical over 7 bases. The length of the CDR3 is 14 residues. V gave up 3 bases and J gave up 8 bases; unmatched junction bases: 10. Per the germline V gene, CDR1 is SGHKS and CDR2 is YYEKEE (reference sequence). DNA of the CDR3: TGTGCCAGCAGCTCACAGGGGTCCCTACCCGAAGCTTTCTTT. Amino acids: CASSSQGSLPEAFF.

This clonotype was counted between two and nine times. The rearrangement joins TRBV12-3 or TRBV12-4 to TRBJ2-4; D is possibly TRBD1 (6 bases). The last part of the DNA fits TRBJ2-7 better; the J call may be wrong. The CDR3 is made up of 15 amino acids. DNA for the CDR3: TGTGCCAGCAGTTTAGTCTGGCAGGGACATTCCGAGCAGTACTTC. Amino acids: CASSLVWQGHSEQYF.

The rearrangement uses TRBV3-1 and TRBJ2-6, with unresolved D. Trimming left V 0 bases short and J 0 bases short, with 6 bases between. The CDR3 contains 16 residues. Germline-derived CDR1 and CDR2 are LGHDT and YNNKEL (reference sequence). CDR3 in amino acids: CASSQDQFSGANVLTF. In DNA, the CDR3 is TGTGCCAGCAGCCAAGATCAGTTCTCTGGGGCCAACGTCCTGACTTTC.